This TCR beta chain was captured in a study of regulatory T cells in long-lasting Graves disease. For TCR beta, libraries came from iRepertoire HTBI primers and Arm-PCR of CDR3 regions. MiXCR was run by TCRdb on the multiplex PCR reads, yielding one entry per CDR3 protein. The sample contains about 470,000 distinct CDR3 sequences, 14% to 15% of which appear only once. Time point meaning: newly diagnosed GD, antithyroid drugs for less than 3 months. Following extraction of RNA from PBMCs, that RNA was used to make the TCR library. The CDR3 totals 14 residues. V dropped 0 bases and J dropped 11 bases, with 13 bases sitting between them. Looked up from germline, CDR1 is MGHRA and CDR2 is YSYEKL. The data were also submitted as part of a second study, on T cells in Graves' hyperthyroidism and ophthalmopathy.

The material was peripheral blood mononuclear cells (PBMCs), obtained at new diagnosis, from a patient treated with antithyroid drugs. The rearrangement links TRBV4-1 to TRBJ1-4; D call uncertain. The receptor's source is a woman between 25 and 40 years old with Graves disease. The CDR3 sequence: CASSQDTGLPKLFF. As DNA, the CDR3 is TGCGCCAGCAGCCAAGATACGGGTCTCCCTAAACTGTTTTTT.